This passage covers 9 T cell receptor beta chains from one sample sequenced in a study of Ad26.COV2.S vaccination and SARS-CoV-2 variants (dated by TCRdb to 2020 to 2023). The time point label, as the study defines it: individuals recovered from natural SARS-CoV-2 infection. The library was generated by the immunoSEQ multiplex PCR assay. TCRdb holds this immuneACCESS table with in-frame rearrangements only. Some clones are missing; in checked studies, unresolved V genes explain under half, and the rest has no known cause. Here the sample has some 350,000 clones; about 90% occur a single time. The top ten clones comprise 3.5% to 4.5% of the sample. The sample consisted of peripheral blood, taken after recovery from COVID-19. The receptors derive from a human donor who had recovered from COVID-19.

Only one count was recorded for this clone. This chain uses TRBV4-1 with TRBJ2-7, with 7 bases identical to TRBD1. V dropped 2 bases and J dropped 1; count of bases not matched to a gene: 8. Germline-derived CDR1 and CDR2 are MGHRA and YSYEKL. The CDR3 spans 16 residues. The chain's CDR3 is CASSQPRDRSSYEQYF. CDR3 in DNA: TGCGCCAGCAGCCAACCCAGGGACAGAAGTTCCTACGAGCAGTACTTC.

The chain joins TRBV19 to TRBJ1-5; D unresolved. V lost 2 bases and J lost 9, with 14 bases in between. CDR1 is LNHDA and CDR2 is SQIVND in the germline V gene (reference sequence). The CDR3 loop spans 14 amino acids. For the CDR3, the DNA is TGTGCCAGTAGTATAACCGCAGGTGAACGGCCCCAGCATTTT. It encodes CASSITAGERPQHF.

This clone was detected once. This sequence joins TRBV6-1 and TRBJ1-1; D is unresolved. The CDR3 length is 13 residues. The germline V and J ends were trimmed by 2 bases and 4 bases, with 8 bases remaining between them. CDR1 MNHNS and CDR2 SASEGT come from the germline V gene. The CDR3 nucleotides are TGTGCCAGCAGTGAACATGCCCGCACTGAAGCTTTCTTT. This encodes CASSEHARTEAFF.

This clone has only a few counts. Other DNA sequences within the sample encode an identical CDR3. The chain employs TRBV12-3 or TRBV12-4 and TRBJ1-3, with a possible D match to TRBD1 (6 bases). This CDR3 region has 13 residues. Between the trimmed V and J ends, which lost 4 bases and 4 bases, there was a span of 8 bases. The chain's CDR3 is CASSSGTGNTIYF. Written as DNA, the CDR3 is TGTGCCAGCAGTTCCGGGACAGGAAACACCATATATTTT.

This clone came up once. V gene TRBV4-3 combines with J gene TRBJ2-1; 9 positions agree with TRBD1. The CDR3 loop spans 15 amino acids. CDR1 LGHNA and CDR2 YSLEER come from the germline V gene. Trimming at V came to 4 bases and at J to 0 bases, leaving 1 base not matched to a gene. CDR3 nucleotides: TGCGCCAGCAGCCGGGACAGGGTCTCCTACAATGAGCAGTTCTTC. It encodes CASSRDRVSYNEQFF.

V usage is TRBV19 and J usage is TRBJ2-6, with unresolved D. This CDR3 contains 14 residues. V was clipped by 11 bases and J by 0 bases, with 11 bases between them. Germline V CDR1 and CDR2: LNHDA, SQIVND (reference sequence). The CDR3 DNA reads TGTGCCGGCCGCAGTGGCTCTGGGGCCAACGTCCTGACTTTC. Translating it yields CAGRSGSGANVLTF.

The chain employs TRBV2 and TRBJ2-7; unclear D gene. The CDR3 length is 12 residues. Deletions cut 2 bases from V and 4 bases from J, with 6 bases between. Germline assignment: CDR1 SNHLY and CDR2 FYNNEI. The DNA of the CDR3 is TGTGCCAGCAGTGAATCCCGATACGAGCAGTACTTC. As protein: CASSESRYEQYF.

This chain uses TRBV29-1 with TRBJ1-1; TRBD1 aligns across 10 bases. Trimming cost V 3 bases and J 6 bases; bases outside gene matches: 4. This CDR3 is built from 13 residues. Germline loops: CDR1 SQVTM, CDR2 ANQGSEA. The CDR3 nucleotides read TGCAGCGTTGAGGGGGACAGGGGATCTGAAGCTTTCTTT. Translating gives CSVEGDRGSEAFF.

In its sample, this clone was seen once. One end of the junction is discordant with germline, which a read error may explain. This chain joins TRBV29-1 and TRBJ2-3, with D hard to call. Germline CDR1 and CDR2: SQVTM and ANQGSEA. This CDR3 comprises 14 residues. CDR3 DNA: TGCAGCGTGGAAGGGATCCGGAGCACAGATACGCAGTATTTT. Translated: CSVEGIRSTDTQYF.